This TCR beta chain was observed in a study of blood T cells in healthy people across ages. This clonotype occurred once. The CDR3 runs to 13 residues. Germline-derived CDR1 and CDR2 are SGHTA and FQGNSA. V lost 5 bases and J lost 8; bases outside the gene matches: 7. Then a second PCR, running about 6 to 12 cycles, was carried out with a sample-barcoded 5' primer and a J-beta primer mix. TCRdb re-called the 5' RACE reads through MiXCR, storing one row per CDR3 protein. The sample lists about 650,000 distinct CDR3 sequences, under 65% occurring once. This chain uses TRBV7-2 with TRBJ1-2, with 8 bases matching TRBD1. The sample comprised blood. The TCR sequence derives from a woman at least 80 years old in good health. This chain's CDR3 is CASSRGQGRGYTF. The CDR3 DNA is TGTGCCAGCAGCCGCGGACAGGGTCGGGGCTACACCTTC. Using reference TRBV7-2 and TRBJ1-2 for the parts outside the CDR3, the full variable domain is GAGVSQSPSNKVTEKGKDVELRCDPISGHTALYWYRQSLGQGLEFLIYFQGNSAPDKSGLPSDRFSAERTGGSVSTLTIQRTQQEDSAVYLCASSRGQGRGYTFGSGTRLTVV.